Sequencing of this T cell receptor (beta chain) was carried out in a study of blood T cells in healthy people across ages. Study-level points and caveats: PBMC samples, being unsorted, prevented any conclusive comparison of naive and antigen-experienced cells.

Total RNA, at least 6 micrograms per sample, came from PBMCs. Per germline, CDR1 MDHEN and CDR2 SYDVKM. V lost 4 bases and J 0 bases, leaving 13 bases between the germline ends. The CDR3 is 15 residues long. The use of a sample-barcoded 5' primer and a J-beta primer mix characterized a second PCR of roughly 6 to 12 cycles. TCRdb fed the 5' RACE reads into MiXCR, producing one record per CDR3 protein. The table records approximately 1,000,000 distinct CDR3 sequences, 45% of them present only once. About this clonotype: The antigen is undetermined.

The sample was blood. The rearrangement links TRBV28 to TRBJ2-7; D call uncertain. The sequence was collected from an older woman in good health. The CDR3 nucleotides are TGTGCCAGCAGTTCCGGAACAGAGGACTCCTACGAGCAGTACTTC. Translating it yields CASSSGTEDSYEQYF.